Following are 16 T cell receptor beta chains from one sample sequenced in a study of T cell clones after liver transplantation. Some clones are missing from TCRdb's copy, which holds only in-frame ones; the method was immunoSEQ multiplex PCR. Of 95,000 to 110,000 clones in the sample, about 86% are singletons; the top ten hold around 2.9%. This material consisted of CD4+ T cells from blood, taken about 50 months after liver transplant. The origin of the receptors is a human patient who received a liver transplant. Some T cells may possibly be graft donor cells.

The genes are TRBV5-1 and TRBJ2-4; D not resolved. This CDR3 spans 11 amino acids. Per germline, CDR1 SGHRS and CDR2 YFSETQ. V was trimmed by 3 bases and J by 8 bases, leaving 6 bases between them. DNA for the CDR3: TGCGCCAGCAGCTACGGGCACATTCAGTACTTC. It codes for CASSYGHIQYF.

The chain has TRBV2 and TRBJ1-2, with D possibly being TRBD1 (5 bases). The germline V gene encodes CDR1 SNHLY and CDR2 FYNNEI. CDR3 length: 12 amino acids. Between the trimmed V and J ends, which lost 2 bases and 11 bases, there was a span of 12 bases. CDR3 coding DNA: TGTGCCAGCAGTGAAAGACAGACCTTGTACACCTTC. It is translated as CASSERQTLYTF. Complete variable domain (other parts from reference TRBV2 and TRBJ1-2): EPEVTQTPSHQVTQMGQEVILRCVPISNHLYFYWYRQILGQKVEFLVSFYNNEISEKSEIFDDQFSVERPDGSNFTLKIRSTKLEDSAMYFCASSERQTLYTFGSGTRLTVV.

The chain recombines TRBV7-7 with TRBJ2-5; TRBD1 matches 10 bases. Trimming cost V 6 bases and J 3 bases; bases outside gene matches: 4. The CDR3 runs 14 residues. CDR1 SSHAT and CDR2 FNYEAQ come from the germline V gene (reference sequence). This CDR3 is CASSPTGGEETQYF. The CDR3 bases are TGTGCCAGCAGTCCGACAGGGGGCGAAGAGACCCAGTACTTC.

The chain uses TRBV6-6 and TRBJ2-5; TRBD2 aligns across 7 bases. CDR3 length: 16 residues. The V and J ends lost 2 bases and 5 bases, in that order; junction bases with no gene match: 11. Germline CDR1 and CDR2: MNHNY and SVGAGI (reference sequence). The CDR3 sequence: CASSYLGRGDLETQYF. The CDR3 DNA reads TGTGCCAGCAGTTACCTGGGTCGGGGGGACCTGGAGACCCAGTACTTC.

V usage is TRBV19 and J usage is TRBJ2-7; D is perhaps TRBD2 (6 bases). The CDR3 is 13 residues long. The V and J ends lost 8 bases and 7 bases respectively, with 18 bases between them. Per the germline V gene, CDR1 is LNHDA and CDR2 is SQIVND (reference sequence). This chain's CDR3 is CASRGAWGEEQYF. CDR3 coding DNA: TGTGCCAGTCGCGGGGCGTGGGGAGAAGAGCAGTACTTC.

The V gene is TRBV4-3, the J gene TRBJ2-1; D remains ambiguous. The CDR3 has 16 residues. The ends were cut back, 4 bases at V and 4 bases at J, with 17 bases in the middle. Per the germline V gene, CDR1 is LGHNA and CDR2 is YSLEER. Here the CDR3 reads CASSPVGIRSYNEQFF. CDR3 DNA: TGCGCCAGCAGCCCAGTTGGGATTCGGTCGTACAATGAGCAGTTCTTC.

The rearrangement links TRBV9 to TRBJ2-1; 12 bases match TRBD2. The CDR3 is 17 amino acids. The germline V gene encodes CDR1 SGDLS and CDR2 YYNGEE. Trimming removed 4 bases from V and 4 bases from J; junction bases left unmatched: 9. This CDR3 is CASSFRGLAGRYNEQFF. DNA for the CDR3: TGTGCCAGCAGCTTTCGAGGACTAGCGGGAAGGTACAATGAGCAGTTCTTC.

J is TRBJ2-7 and V is TRBV5-5; D could derive from TRBD1 or TRBD2 (5 bases each). Germline V gene data show CDR1 as SGHKS and CDR2 as YYEKEE (reference sequence). The CDR3 has 15 amino acids. The ends were cut back, 2 bases at V and 4 bases at J, with 16 bases in the middle. The CDR3 protein is CASSFYSGTQYEQYF. The CDR3 DNA is TGTGCCAGCAGCTTCTATTCAGGGACGCAGTACGAGCAGTACTTC.

This clone was picked up many times. The chain combines TRBV6-4 with TRBJ1-2; D call uncertain. With 8 bases removed from V and 5 bases from J, the gap between germline ends came to 9 bases. The CDR3 spans 11 residues. Germline V lookup: CDR1 MRHNA, CDR2 SNTAGT. The CDR3 DNA reads as TGTGCCAGCGGCGGGCCTTATGGCTACACCTTC. Encoded protein: CASGGPYGYTF.

The rearrangement uses TRBV7-2 and TRBJ2-3, with 8 nucleotides matching TRBD2. The ends lost 5 bases at V and 5 bases at J; junction bases unmatched: 12. The germline gives CDR1 SGHTA, CDR2 FQGNSA. The CDR3 spans 16 residues. In DNA form, the CDR3 reads TGTGCCAGCAGCCCCTCTGCGGGGGGTTTGGTAGATACGCAGTATTTT. It specifies CASSPSAGGLVDTQYF.

For the CDR3, the DNA is TGTGCCAGCAGCAAAGGAGATTACAATTCACCCCTCCACTTT. This translates into CASSKGDYNSPLHF. The V gene is TRBV5-8, the J gene TRBJ1-6; the D is unclear. There are 14 residues in the CDR3. Germline V lookup: CDR1 SGHTS, CDR2 YDEGEE. Deletions cut 4 bases from V and 7 bases from J, with 12 bases between. The full variable domain, with the rest looked up from reference TRBV5-8 and TRBJ1-6, is EAGVTQSPTHLIKTRGQQATLRCSPISGHTSVYWYQQALGLGLQFLLWYDEGEERNRGNFPPRFSGRQFPNYSSELNVNALELEDSALYLCASSKGDYNSPLHFGNGTRLTVT.

This chain uses TRBV5-1 with TRBJ2-2; D uncertain. This CDR3 has 13 amino acids. Trimming took 0 bases from V and 3 from J, leaving 3 bases between them. The germline gives CDR1 SGHRS, CDR2 YFSETQ. The CDR3 coding sequence is TGCGCCAGCAGCTTGGATCACACCGGGGAGCTGTTTTTT. Encoded protein: CASSLDHTGELFF.

This clone occurred once. This rearrangement joins TRBV27 to TRBJ1-5; D is unresolved. Trimming removed 2 bases from V and 5 bases from J, with 7 bases in between. This CDR3 comprises 13 residues. The V gene's germline CDR1 is MNHEY and CDR2 SMNVEV (reference sequence). The CDR3 nucleotides are TGTGCCAGCAGTTTACAGAGCTATCAGCCCCAGCATTTT. This translates into CASSLQSYQPQHF.

CDR3 coding DNA: TGTGCCAGCAGCTTTAATTCAGGGGAAGGGGGCTATGGCTACACCTTC. Its protein product is CASSFNSGEGGYGYTF. The chain recombines TRBV11-2 with TRBJ1-2, with D perhaps TRBD1 (6 bases). This CDR3 has 16 residues. Trimming took off 3 bases at V and 4 bases at J, with 18 bases between the two ends. Germline V gene data show CDR1 as SGHAT and CDR2 as FQNNGV.

This clone was detected only once. The genes are TRBV5-4 and TRBJ1-2, with D perhaps matching TRBD1 (6 bases). Germline V gene lookup returns CDR1 SGHNT and CDR2 YYREEE (reference sequence). The V end was cut by 4 bases, the J end by 0 bases, with 16 bases between. The length of the CDR3 is 16 residues. DNA for the CDR3: TGTGCCAGCAGCCCGGGACATCGCACATCTAACTATGGCTACACCTTC. This encodes CASSPGHRTSNYGYTF.

This clone showed up just a few times. The rearrangement uses TRBV5-1 and TRBJ1-1; 7 bases are a match to TRBD1. This CDR3 is 12 amino acids long. V shed 7 bases and J 10 bases; nucleotides not matched to a gene: 10. The germline CDR1 and CDR2 sequences are SGHRS and YFSETQ. The CDR3 DNA reads as TGCGCCAGCCGGGACAGCAAGAGGGGAGCTTTCTTT. Translated, it gives CASRDSKRGAFF.